Listed below are T cell receptor beta chains from one sample, sequenced in a study of cytomegalovirus exposure and HLA in healthy donors. Sequencing used immunoSEQ multiplex PCR; TCRdb keeps in-frame clones, though not all of them. Here the sample spans around 150,000 clones, 88% being singletons. Sequences were obtained from PBMCs. The receptors shown here come from a woman younger than 35 in good health and CMV-seropositive. The CDR3 runs from the conserved cysteine through the conserved F or W. D genes are given only for firm matches. Some rows have no size entry. The others give once, few or many, or a class for an expanded clone.

>.|.|TRBJ2-7|TRBV7-2
TGTGCCAGCAGCCCCTCCGGTGGCGGCTCCTACGAGCAGTACTTC
CASSPSGGGSYEQYF
>.|TRBD1|TRBJ1-1|TRBV7-9
TGTGCCAGCAGCTGGGACAGGGGGCGCGGTATCACTGAAGCTTTCTTT
CASSWDRGRGITEAFF
>.|TRBD1|TRBJ2-3|TRBV7-2
TGTGCCAGCAGCTTATTCGCCCCGCAGGGGGCTGATACGCAGTATTTT
CASSLFAPQGADTQYF
>.|TRBD1|TRBJ2-3|TRBV30
TGTGCCTGGGAACGACGGCAGGGGGCGTGGGGGGATACGCAGTATTTT
CAWERRQGAWGDTQYF
>.|TRBD1|TRBJ1-1|TRBV6-1
TGTGCCAGCAGAGGCCCGGGACAGGGTGAAGCTTTCTTT
CASRGPGQGEAFF
>few|.|TRBJ2-7|TRBV4-2
TGTGCCAGCAGCCAATATCCCGGAGGATATACCTACGAGCAGTACTTC
CASSQYPGGYTYEQYF
>.|TRBD1|TRBJ1-1|TRBV27
TGTGCCAGCAGTTTCATAGAGACAGGGGGTTTAGGCACTGAAGCTTTCTTT
CASSFIETGGLGTEAFF
>once|.|TRBJ1-2|TRBV7-2
TGTGCCAGCAGCCCCCCGGGGGAGGGCTACACCTTC
CASSPPGEGYTF
>.|TRBD1|TRBJ1-2|TRBV2
TGTGCCAGCAGCCGCTCGCAGGGGGCGGTGGATTTTGGCTACACCTTC
CASSRSQGAVDFGYTF
>few|.|TRBJ2-7|TRBV4-3
TGCGCCAGCAGCCCCGGGACTGCTTCATCCTACGAGCAGTACTTC
CASSPGTASSYEQYF
>.|TRBD2|TRBJ2-2|TRBV18
TGTGCCAGCTCACCACGACTAGCGGACACCGGGGAGCTGTTTTTT
CASSPRLADTGELFF
>.|.|TRBJ1-5|TRBV18
TGTGCCAGCTCACCAACGGCGCAGGGAAGTCAGCCCCAGCATTTT
CASSPTAQGSQPQHF
>.|TRBD1|TRBJ2-7|TRBV7-9
TGTGCCAGCAGCCCCCGACAGGGAAACAGGTACGAGCAGTACTTC
CASSPRQGNRYEQYF
>.|.|TRBJ1-2|TRBV28
TGTGCCAGCCAAACGGGGAGTCTCAACTATGGCTACACCTTC
CASQTGSLNYGYTF
>.|.|TRBJ2-5|TRBV5-4
TGTGCCAGCAGCTTGGAGTTTGCGGGGGCGGAAGAGACCCAGTACTTC
CASSLEFAGAEETQYF
>.|TRBD1|TRBJ1-3|TRBV6-1
TGTGCCAGCAGTGCGACAGGGTCTGGAAACACCATATATTTT
CASSATGSGNTIYF
>.|.|TRBJ1-3|TRBV5-6
TGTGCCAGCAGCTTGTCTGGCAGGCGAAACACCATATATTTT
CASSLSGRRNTIYF
>once|.|TRBJ2-6|TRBV19
TGTGCCAGTAGTATAGCCTTCGGACGGCGGGGGCCGGCGGAGGGGGCCAACGTCCTGACTTTC
CASSIAFGRRGPAEGANVLTF
>.|.|TRBJ2-7|TRBV20-1
TGCAGTGCCCAAAAAGTAGACGAGCAGTACTTC
CSAQKVDEQYF
>.|TRBD2|TRBJ2-7|TRBV7-3
TGTGCCAGCAGCTTACGGGCGGGAGCCAACGAGCAGTACTTC
CASSLRAGANEQYF
>.|TRBD1|TRBJ2-1|TRBV5-1
TGCGCCAGCAGCTTGGTTTCAGGGGGCAGTAATTCCTACAATGAGCAGTTCTTC
CASSLVSGGSNSYNEQFF
>.|.|TRBJ2-5|TRBV6-5
TGTGCCAGCAGTTACCCGAGTGGCGGACAAGAGACCCAGTACTTC
CASSYPSGGQETQYF
>once|TRBD2|TRBJ2-5|TRBV5-6
TGTGCCAGCAGCTTGGGACTAGCGGGGCAGGAGACCCAGTACTTC
CASSLGLAGQETQYF
>.|.|TRBJ2-7|TRBV11-2
TGTGCCACCAAAACAGGAACCTACGAGCAGTACTTC
CATKTGTYEQYF
>.|TRBD1|TRBJ1-6|TRBV28
TGTGCCAGCAGTTCGGGGACAGTTAATTCACCCCTCCACTTT
CASSSGTVNSPLHF
>.|.|TRBJ1-1|TRBV30
TGTGCCTCTTCAGTTAACACTGAAGCTTTCTTT
CASSVNTEAFF
>.|TRBD1|TRBJ2-7|TRBV7-9
TGTGCCAGCAGCTTAGCGCAGGGGGTGCCCGAGCAGTACTTC
CASSLAQGVPEQYF
>.|.|TRBJ2-1|TRBV14
TGTGCCAGCAGCCATACGGACAAATCGAGAAACAATGAGCAGTTCTTC
CASSHTDKSRNNEQFF
>.|TRBD2|TRBJ2-1|TRBV28
TGTGCCAGCAGTTTACCCGTCGTTAGCGGGGAGCAGTTCTTC
CASSLPVVSGEQFF
>once|.|TRBJ1-2|TRBV5-5
TGTGCCAGCAGCTTGGAACTGGACAGCGACTATGGCTACACCTTC
CASSLELDSDYGYTF
>.|.|TRBJ2-3|TRBV28
TGTGCCAGCAGTTTCGGGGGTAGGACAGATACGCAGTATTTT
CASSFGGRTDTQYF
>few|.|TRBJ2-6|TRBV28
TGTGCCAGCGGTGGACAGTCCTACTCTGGGGCCAACGTCCTGACTTTC
CASGGQSYSGANVLTF
>.|TRBD1|TRBJ2-2|TRBV4-2
TGTGCCAGCAGCCCCCCCGGGACAGGGAGGACCGGGGAGCTGTTTTTT
CASSPPGTGRTGELFF
>.|.|TRBJ2-3|TRBV10-3
TGTGCCATCAGTGAGTCCAAAAAAGCCCTCCCAGATACGCAGTATTTT
CAISESKKALPDTQYF
>.|TRBD1|TRBJ1-2|TRBV7-3
TGTGCCAGCAGCCAATACCCTTCTCCGGGACAGGGGGTGCATGGCTACACCTTC
CASSQYPSPGQGVHGYTF
>once|.|TRBJ1-2|TRBV6-5
TGTGCCAGCGGCAGGGGCAATGGCTACACCTTC
CASGRGNGYTF
>.|.|TRBJ1-6|TRBV4-3
TGCGCCAGCGCTCGTGGGAGGTATAATTCACCCCTCCACTTT
CASARGRYNSPLHF
>.|.|TRBJ1-2|TRBV7-8
TGTGCCAGCAGTGTCGGGGGTAACTATGGCTACACCTTC
CASSVGGNYGYTF
>.|TRBD2|TRBJ2-2|TRBV19
TGTGCCAGTACCGAACTAGCGGGGGAATACACCGGGGAGCTGTTTTTT
CASTELAGEYTGELFF
>.|TRBD2|TRBJ2-1|TRBV2
TGTGCCAGCAGTGAGGGGACTAGTGCGTTCTTC
CASSEGTSAFF
>.|.|TRBJ1-1|TRBV19
TGTGCCAGTAGTATAGACCTCTCTGGGGCTGGTGAAGCTTTCTTT
CASSIDLSGAGEAFF
>.|.|TRBJ1-6|TRBV9
TGTGCCAGCAGCGTAGCAGGGGCGATTTACTCACCCCTCCACTTT
CASSVAGAIYSPLHF
>.|.|TRBJ2-2|TRBV6-5
TGTGCCAGCAGTTCGGCCGGGGAGCTGTTTTTT
CASSSAGELFF
>.|TRBD1|TRBJ2-5|TRBV9
TGTGCCAGCAGCGTCCAGACAGGGATGTGGGAGACCCAGTACTTC
CASSVQTGMWETQYF
>.|.|TRBJ1-6|TRBV5-1
TGCGCCAGCAGGGGCAGAGCTAATTCACCCCTCCACTTT
CASRGRANSPLHF
>.|.|TRBJ1-2|TRBV19
TGTGCCAGTAGTCGCCTAACAGGCCGCGACTATGGCTACACCTTC
CASSRLTGRDYGYTF
>.|TRBD2|TRBJ2-1|TRBV5-4
TGTGCCAGCAGCCCCGGGACTAGCGGGAGGAAGAATGAGCAGTTCTTC
CASSPGTSGRKNEQFF
>.|.|TRBJ2-5|TRBV10-3
TGTGCCATCAGTGACAGGATCCAAGAGACCCAGTACTTC
CAISDRIQETQYF
>.|TRBD1|TRBJ1-1|TRBV27
TGTGCCAGCAGTTTAGGGACAGGGGTAAACACTGAAGCTTTCTTT
CASSLGTGVNTEAFF
>once|TRBD1|TRBJ1-5|TRBV30
TGTGCCTGGAGTGTAGGGACAGTTAATCAGCCCCAGCATTTT
CAWSVGTVNQPQHF
>.|.|TRBJ2-3|TRBV28
TGTGCCAGCAGTTGGGAAACGGGGGAAGTAAGGACAGATACGCAGTATTTT
CASSWETGEVRTDTQYF
>.|TRBD1|TRBJ1-2|TRBV28
TGTGCCAGCAGGCGCGACAGGGGGCATAGTGAGAATGGCTACACCTTC
CASRRDRGHSENGYTF
>.|.|TRBJ1-5|TRBV19
TGTGCCAGCCGGAGGCCCTATAGCAATCAGCCCCAGCATTTT
CASRRPYSNQPQHF
>once|.|TRBJ1-2|TRBV4-3
TGCGCCAGTGGACGGACAGTGAACTATGGCTACACCTTC
CASGRTVNYGYTF
>.|.|TRBJ1-2|TRBV2
TGTGCCAGCAGTGGCGGGGGCGCCTCCTCGTCCTATGGCTACACCTTC
CASSGGGASSSYGYTF
>.|.|TRBJ1-1|TRBV5-1
TGCGCCAGCAGCTTGGGCAGGGCCCTTGGGAACACTGAAGCTTTCTTT
CASSLGRALGNTEAFF
>.|.|TRBJ1-1|TRBV29-1
TGCAGCGTTGAAGATGGCAGGGCGAGTGAAGCTTTCTTT
CSVEDGRASEAFF